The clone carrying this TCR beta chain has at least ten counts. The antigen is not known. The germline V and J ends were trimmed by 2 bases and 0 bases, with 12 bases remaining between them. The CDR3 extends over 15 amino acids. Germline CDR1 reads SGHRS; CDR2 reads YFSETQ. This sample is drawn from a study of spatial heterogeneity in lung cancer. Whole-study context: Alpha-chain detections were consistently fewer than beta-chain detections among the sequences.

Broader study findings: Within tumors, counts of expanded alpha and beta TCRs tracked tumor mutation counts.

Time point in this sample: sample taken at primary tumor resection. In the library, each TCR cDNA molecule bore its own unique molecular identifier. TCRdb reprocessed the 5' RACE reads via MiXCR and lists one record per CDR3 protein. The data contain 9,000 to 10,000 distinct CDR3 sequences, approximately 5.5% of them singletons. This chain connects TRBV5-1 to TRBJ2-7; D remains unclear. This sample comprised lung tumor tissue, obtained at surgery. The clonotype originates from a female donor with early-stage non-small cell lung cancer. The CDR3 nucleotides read TGCGCCAGCAGCTTTTCAGTTTCTGACTCCTACGAGCAGTACTTC. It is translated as CASSFSVSDSYEQYF.